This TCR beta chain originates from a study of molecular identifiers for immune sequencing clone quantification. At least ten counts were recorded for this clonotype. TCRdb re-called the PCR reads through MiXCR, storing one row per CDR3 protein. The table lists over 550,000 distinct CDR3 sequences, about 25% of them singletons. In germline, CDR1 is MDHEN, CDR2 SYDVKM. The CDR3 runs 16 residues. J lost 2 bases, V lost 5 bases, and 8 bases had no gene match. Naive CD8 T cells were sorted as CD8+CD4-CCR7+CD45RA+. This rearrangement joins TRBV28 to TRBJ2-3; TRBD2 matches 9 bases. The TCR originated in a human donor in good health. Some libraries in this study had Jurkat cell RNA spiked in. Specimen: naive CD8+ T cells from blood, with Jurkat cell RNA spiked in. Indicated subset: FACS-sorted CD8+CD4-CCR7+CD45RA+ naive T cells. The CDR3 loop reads CASSQATSGATDTQYF. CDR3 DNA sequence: TGTGCCAGCAGTCAAGCGACTAGCGGAGCCACAGATACGCAGTATTTT.